The 9 T cell receptor beta chains below all came from one sample that was sequenced in a study of human T cells and chemical hapten exposure. Before extraction, the whole blood was not fractionated, and total RNA was taken from it. TCRdb ran MiXCR on the 5' RACE reads and lists one entry per CDR3 protein. This table has under 85,000 distinct CDR3 sequences, roughly 8.4% appearing once. Receptor source: a male donor in good health.

V gene TRBV3-1 combines with J gene TRBJ2-7; no firm D call. Germline V lookup: CDR1 LGHDT, CDR2 YNNKEL (reference sequence). The CDR3 runs 16 residues. V shed 0 bases and J shed 2 bases, with 14 bases lying between them. The CDR3 DNA reads as TGTGCCAGCAGCCAAGATTACGGCTTGGTGGCCTACGAGCAGTACTTC. Translated: CASSQDYGLVAYEQYF.

There are a few counts of this clonotype. The gene calls are TRBV5-1 and TRBJ2-7, with 9 bases matching TRBD2. Trimming at V came to 4 bases and at J to 0 bases, leaving 8 bases not matched to a gene. The V gene's germline CDR1 is SGHRS and CDR2 YFSETQ. There are 16 residues in the CDR3. CDR3 nucleotide sequence: TGCGCCAGCAGCCTGCGACTAGCGGCAAGCTCCTACGAGCAGTACTTC. Its protein is CASSLRLAASSYEQYF.

With regard to this clonotype: A read error is possible here, since a much larger clone lies one base away. The genes are TRBV6-5 and TRBJ2-1; TRBD2 agrees at 12 bases. The CDR3 totals 16 residues. The ends lost 6 bases at V and 7 bases at J; junction bases unmatched: 10. CDR1 is MNHEY, CDR2 SVGAGI, per germline. The CDR3 bases are TGTGCCAGCAGCTTGACTAGCGGGAGTTGGTGGAATGAGCAGTTCTTC. This translates into CASSLTSGSWWNEQFF.

This clonotype was picked up many times. V usage is TRBV25-1 and J usage is TRBJ2-1; perhaps D is TRBD1 or TRBD2 (5 bases each). Looked up from germline, CDR1 is MGHDK and CDR2 is SYGVNS. The CDR3 length is 12 residues. V lost 0 bases and J 14 bases, leaving 11 bases between the germline ends. CDR3 amino acids: CASSEYPGREFF. The CDR3, as DNA: TGTGCCAGCAGTGAATATCCGGGACGGGAGTTCTTC.

This clonotype was recorded at least ten times. The gene calls are TRBV3-1 and TRBJ1-1; no reliable D call. V lost 0 bases and J 5 bases, leaving 7 bases between the germline ends. CDR3 size: 13 residues. Looked up from germline, CDR1 is LGHDT and CDR2 is YNNKEL (reference sequence). The CDR3 reads CASSQELRTEAFF. Written as DNA, the CDR3 is TGTGCCAGCAGCCAAGAATTGAGGACTGAAGCTTTCTTT.

Of note for this clonotype: Being one base from a much bigger clone, this may be a read error. The genes are TRBV4-3 and TRBJ2-1, with TRBD2 identical over 7 bases. V was clipped by 1 base and J by 11 bases; unmatched bases: 5. The CDR3 has 13 residues. Germline CDR1 reads LGHNA; CDR2 reads YSLEER. In DNA, the CDR3 is TGCGCCAGCAGCCAAGTCGGGGGGAATCAGCAGTTCTTC. Protein sequence: CASSQVGGNQQFF.

This clonotype was counted many times. The gene calls are TRBV15 and TRBJ2-1; weak D call: TRBD1 (6 bases). The CDR3 spans 14 residues. The germline gives CDR1 LNHNV, CDR2 YYDKDF (reference sequence). Trimming took 0 bases from V and 15 from J, leaving 18 bases between them. Written as DNA, the CDR3 is TGTGCCACCAGCAGAGAGGGCGACAGGTATAGGTTGTTCTTC. It encodes CATSREGDRYRLFF.

V usage is TRBV5-1 and J usage is TRBJ2-5; 9 bases match TRBD1. Germline lookup yields CDR1 SGHRS and CDR2 YFSETQ. The CDR3 totals 14 residues. V shed 3 bases and J 2 bases; nucleotides not matched to a gene: 2. CDR3 nucleotides: TGCGCCAGCAGCTCCGGGACAGGGCAAGAGACCCAGTACTTC. Translating it yields CASSSGTGQETQYF.

This clonotype was seen repeatedly, ten times or more. The CDR3 DNA is TGTGCCAGCAGCACGACAGGGCGTGACATTCAGTACTTC. It translates to CASSTTGRDIQYF. The J gene is TRBJ2-4, the V gene TRBV7-9, with 7 bases lining up with TRBD1. Germline V lookup: CDR1 SEHNR, CDR2 FQNEAQ (reference sequence). CDR3 length: 13 amino acids. J lost 8 bases, V lost 5 bases, and 6 bases had no gene match.